This TCR beta chain is drawn from a study of blood T cell repertoires in COVID-19. About the research overall: Italy, Spain and the United States were the sources of the convalescent and acute COVID-19 samples. PBMCs, B-cell-depleted T cells, or T cells were the source of the cDNA or gDNA that made up the material.

Methods used by the authors: Reference gene primer amplification gave nucleated cell count estimates. Measured with immunoSEQ multiplex PCR; TCRdb has only the in-frame clones, and not every one. The DNA gave D and trimming, while V, J and clone size come from that table. The sample has about 150,000 clones, roughly 86% seen once. CDR3 length: 17 residues. V was pared by 0 bases and J by 0 bases, with 13 bases between. The V gene's germline CDR1 is SGDLS and CDR2 YYNGEE. The J gene is TRBJ2-1, the V gene TRBV9, with no clear D. The TCR sequence derives from a woman aged 45-59 years with acute or convalescent COVID-19. What was sequenced was peripheral blood. CDR3 coding DNA: TGTGCCAGCAGCGTAGCCCAAGTTCCGAGCTCCTACAATGAGCAGTTCTTC. It is translated as CASSVAQVPSSYNEQFF.